This T cell receptor beta chain was observed in a study of blood T cells in healthy people across ages (dated by TCRdb to 2013 to 2016). Broadly, across the study: In model experiments, template switching captured about one uniquely barcoded TCR beta cDNA molecule for every two T cells. Using deep sequencing normalized with unique cDNA molecular identifiers, the study measured how TCR beta repertoire diversity changes with age. To avoid experimental bias, donors of different ages were spread randomly across the sequencing lanes. For two donors (one aged 18 to 29 and one aged 80 or older), the study analyzed two additional independent replicas of 1 million unique cDNA reads from the same blood draw. The donors were split into four age groups: young (average about 16 years), middle-aged (roughly 42), aged (roughly 60) and long-lived (about 74).

Relative to germline, V is missing 5 bases and J is missing 6 bases, with 13 bases of the junction outside any gene match. Per the germline V gene (reference sequence), SEHNR is the CDR1 and FQNEAQ is the CDR2. The CDR3 goes from the cysteine to the phenylalanine over 16 residues. Left in the record is the CDR3 DNA by itself, 48 bases read in frame from the first base. This clonotype has a handful of counts. Its antigen is currently not known. The sample holds no much larger clone one base away, and base qualities are not on file. Receptor amplification or capture employed 5' RACE. A second about 7 to 12 cycle PCR used a sample-barcoded 5' primer and a J-beta primer mix. A template-switch 5' adaptor carrying 12 random nucleotides introduced a unique molecular identifier onto each TCR beta cDNA molecule. Each sample yielded at least 2.5 million CDR3-containing paired-end reads. The Mint cDNA synthesis kit, primed by a TRBC-specific oligonucleotide, was used to synthesize first-strand cDNA from all RNA. Following uracil-DNA glycosylase treatment, a first 18-cycle PCR with universal primers M1SS and BC2_uni_R was performed on all cDNA. The original methods were these. Each sample was normalized by randomly selecting 1 million high-quality reads, each carrying a distinct molecular identifier. Reads sharing molecular identifiers were discarded rather than binned into consensus sequences. MiTCR, set to a Q25 quality threshold and the strictest error-elimination algorithm, was used for CDR3 identification, clonotype clustering and error correction. A nonparametric unseen species model using Euler transformation provided a lower-bound estimate of total TCR beta diversity. TCRdb trimmed the raw reads at Q25, called clones with MiXCR and kept productive beta chains. Each CDR3 protein gets just one entry, which takes the most common genes and DNA from the rows behind it. These V and J calls derive from TCRdb rather than the authors' analysis. This sample holds approximately 1,700,000 distinct CDR3 sequences; around 42% were observed only once. The leading ten clones occupy under 25% of the sample.

The 39 donors, aged about 6 to 100 years, were systemically healthy Caucasian individuals from Russia. Each donor gave approximately 9.4 milliliters of peripheral blood, drawn into EDTA-treated Vacutainer tubes. PBMCs were isolated by Ficoll-Paque density-gradient centrifugation, with at least 6 million obtained per sample. Trizol reagent was used to extract total RNA from the PBMCs, yielding at least 5 micrograms per sample. For every donor, an aliquot of PBMCs went through flow cytometry to measure the percentages of naive CD45RAhigh/CD27high T cells. What the research found in general, with its limitations: Estimates of total diversity from one million sequenced T cells were regarded as lower bounds and underestimates. As age increased, observed TCR beta diversity per million T cells dropped in a roughly linear way, and a significant reduction was already evident by age 40. Donor CMV infection status was unknown, potentially confounding age-related changes in expanded clonotypes. Conclusive comparison of naive and antigen-experienced compartments was prevented by the profiling of bulk unsorted PBMCs. Compared with the aged group, the long-lived group had more naive CD4+ T cells, fewer expanded clones and increased TCR diversity, a pattern suggesting age selection. There was a strong correlation between observed TCR beta diversity and the percentage of naive T cells measured by flow cytometry.

The V and J segments used are TRBV7-9 and TRBJ1-2, and 9 junctional nucleotides match TRBD1. This receptor was taken from a human donor in good health. Sequenced sample: blood. DNA sequence: TGTGCCAGCAGCCCGACAGGGGGGTGGTTTTCGGATGGCTACACCTTC. Its coded protein is CASSPTGGWFSDGYTF.